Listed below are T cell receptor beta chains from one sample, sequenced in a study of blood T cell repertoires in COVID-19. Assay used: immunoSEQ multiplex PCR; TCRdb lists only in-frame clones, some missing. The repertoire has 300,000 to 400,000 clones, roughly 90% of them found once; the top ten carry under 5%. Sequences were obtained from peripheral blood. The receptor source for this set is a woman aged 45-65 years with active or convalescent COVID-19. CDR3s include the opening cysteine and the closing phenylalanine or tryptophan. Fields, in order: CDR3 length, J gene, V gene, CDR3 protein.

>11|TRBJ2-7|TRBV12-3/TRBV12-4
CASTGGYEQYF
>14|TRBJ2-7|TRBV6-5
CASSTTGGPYEQYF
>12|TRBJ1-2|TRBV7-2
CASSLDEGGYTF
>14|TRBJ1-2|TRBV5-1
CASSLGTSKGGYTF
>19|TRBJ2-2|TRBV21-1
CASSRRGGGPCVPPGELFF
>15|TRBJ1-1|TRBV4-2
CASSPSINGNTEAFF
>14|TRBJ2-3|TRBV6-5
CASSYGTDTDTQYF
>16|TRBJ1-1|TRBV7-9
CASSYPGQGMNTEAFF
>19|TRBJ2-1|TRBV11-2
CASSFRGGMTGNSYNEQFF
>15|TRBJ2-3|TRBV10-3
CATLPGTASTDTQYF
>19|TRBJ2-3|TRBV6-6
CASRPQPSEGEGSSDTQYF
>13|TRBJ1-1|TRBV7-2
CASSRQVNTEAFF
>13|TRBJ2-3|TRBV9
CASSVGGGDTQYF
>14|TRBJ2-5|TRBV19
CASSLQGTYETQYF
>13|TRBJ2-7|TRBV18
CASSPRSGYEQYF
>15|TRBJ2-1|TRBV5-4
CASSLPSGLYNEQFF
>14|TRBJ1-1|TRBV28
CASRLRGKNTEAFF
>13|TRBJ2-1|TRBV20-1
CSASRGPYNEQFF
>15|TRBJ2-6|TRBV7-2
CASSVSVGGANVLTF
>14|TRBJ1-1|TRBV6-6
CASTLDRRGTEAFF
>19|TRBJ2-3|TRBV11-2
CASSYPISGGPQSTDTQYF
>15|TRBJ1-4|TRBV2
CASSESQGANEKLFF
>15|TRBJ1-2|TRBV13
CASRGGTGLFYGYTF
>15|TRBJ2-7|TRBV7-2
CASSLSRTGEWEQYF
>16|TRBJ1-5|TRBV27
CASSLAGQGMNQPQHF
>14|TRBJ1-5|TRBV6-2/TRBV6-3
CASSRTVTNQPQHF
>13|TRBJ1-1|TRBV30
CAWSVPGRAEAFF
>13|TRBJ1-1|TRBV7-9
CASSFEGRTEAFF